A single sample is the source of the 14 T cell receptor beta chains below, sequenced in a study of beta chain features in type 1 diabetes. Study-wide results and caveats: When Type 1 diabetes patients were examined, their TCRB CDR3s proved moderately but significantly shorter in all four CD4+ subsets.

For these receptors, no antigen is known. Sequencing targeted expressed TCRB transcripts, as all isolated RNA had been reverse transcribed. TCRdb's copy holds only in-frame clones and misses some; the assay was immunoSEQ multiplex PCR. The profile covers over 200,000 clones, with approximately 10% appearing a single time and over 0.015% taken by the ten largest. Sequenced material: naive CD4+ T cells from blood. All receptors come from a man under 40 with type 1 diabetes.

In this sample, this clone turned up once. The chain employs TRBV7-8 and TRBJ2-7; unclear D gene. CDR3 size: 14 residues. Germline CDR1 SGHVS, CDR2 FQNEAQ. Trimming removed 1 base at V and 1 base at J, with 8 bases between. CDR3 bases: TGTGCCAGCAGCTTAGAACTCGGTTCCTACGAGCAGTACTTC. Encoded protein: CASSLELGSYEQYF.

In its sample, this clone was seen a few times. The genes are TRBV7-2 and TRBJ1-2; no clear D. Germline lookup yields CDR1 SGHTA and CDR2 FQGNSA. V lost 2 bases, J lost 3 bases, and 19 bases lay in between. There are 17 residues in the CDR3. DNA for the CDR3: TGTGCCAGCAGCTTAATTGGAGGGTTGCGACACCACTATGGCTACACCTTC. Encoded protein: CASSLIGGLRHHYGYTF.

This clone was counted a few times. The chain has TRBV9 and TRBJ2-3; unclear D gene. Trimming removed 3 bases at V and 2 bases at J, with 10 bases between. The CDR3 contains 14 residues. From germline, CDR1 is SGDLS and CDR2 YYNGEE. For the CDR3, the DNA is TGTGCCAGCAGCGGAAGCCTAACCACAGATACGCAGTATTTT. Protein: CASSGSLTTDTQYF.

In this sample, this clone turned up a few times. J is TRBJ2-7 and V is TRBV7-9; 7 bases line up with TRBD1. V gave up 6 bases and J gave up 3 bases; unmatched junction bases: 8. The germline V gene encodes CDR1 SEHNR and CDR2 FQNEAQ (reference sequence). This CDR3 is built from 14 residues. The CDR3 sequence is CASSSSGTVYEQYF. The CDR3 nucleotides read TGTGCCAGCAGTTCCTCCGGGACAGTCTACGAGCAGTACTTC.

The gene calls are TRBV5-1 and TRBJ2-7, with 8 bases that match TRBD1. The CDR3 has 14 amino acids. Germline CDR1 reads SGHRS; CDR2 reads YFSETQ. Germline trimming cut 4 bases from V and 2 bases from J; bases unmatched to any gene: 5. CDR3 sequence reads: CASSHGTGPYEQYF. DNA of the CDR3: TGCGCCAGCAGCCACGGGACAGGACCCTACGAGCAGTACTTC. Together with reference TRBV5-1 and TRBJ2-7, the CDR3 gives the full variable domain: KAGVTQTPRYLIKTRGQQVTLSCSPISGHRSVSWYQQTPGQGLQFLFEYFSETQRNKGNFPGRFSGRQFSNSRSEMNVSTLELGDSALYLCASSHGTGPYEQYFGPGTRLTVT.

This clone has more than one count but fewer than ten. This rearrangement joins TRBV4-3 to TRBJ2-1; 8 nucleotides line up with TRBD2. This CDR3 is 17 amino acids long. The germline V gene has CDR1 LGHNA and CDR2 YSLEER. The junction had 5 bases not matched to a gene; V was cut back by 1 base and J by 0 bases. The CDR3 nucleotides read TGCGCCAGCAGCCAAGTTTCGGGGGGGTCCTCCTACAATGAGCAGTTCTTC. Translated, it gives CASSQVSGGSSYNEQFF.

The chain links TRBV4-3 to TRBJ2-1; perhaps TRBD1 as D (6 bases). Trimming took 4 bases from V and 5 from J, leaving 12 bases between them. This CDR3 region has 14 residues. CDR1 is LGHNA, CDR2 YSLEER, per germline. CDR3 protein: CASSRADRDNEQFF. CDR3 nucleotides: TGCGCCAGCAGCCGAGCGGACAGAGACAATGAGCAGTTCTTC.

This clone was recorded a few times. The CDR3 region has the DNA TGTGCCAGCAGCCGCCAGGGGACTGAAGCTTTCTTT. Translation: CASSRQGTEAFF. The chain combines TRBV5-4 with TRBJ1-1, with a weak D call TRBD1 (6 bases). V dropped 4 bases and J dropped 5 bases, with 9 bases sitting between them. Looked up from germline, CDR1 is SGHNT and CDR2 is YYREEE (reference sequence). The CDR3 loop spans 12 amino acids.

The chain links TRBV9 to TRBJ2-7; 9 bases are a match to TRBD1. The CDR3 loop spans 18 amino acids. Looked up from germline, CDR1 is SGDLS and CDR2 is YYNGEE. J lost 4 bases, V lost 0 bases, and 14 bases had no gene match. CDR3 sequence: CASSVGTEWTGASYEQYF. Here the CDR3 DNA reads TGTGCCAGCAGCGTAGGGACCGAGTGGACAGGGGCAAGTTACGAGCAGTACTTC.

A few counts support this clone. The rearrangement links TRBV9 to TRBJ2-1; D is perhaps TRBD2 (6 bases). The CDR3 is 15 amino acids. CDR1 is SGDLS and CDR2 is YYNGEE in the germline V gene. V was clipped by 4 bases and J by 5 bases, with 16 bases between them. As DNA, the CDR3 is TGTGCCAGCAGCCCGCGACGGAGGGGCGACAATGAGCAGTTCTTC. It codes for CASSPRRRGDNEQFF.

CDR3 coding DNA: TGTGCCAGCAGCTTTAGCCGGGACAGCTACACAGATACGCAGTATTTT. Its translation: CASSFSRDSYTDTQYF. The chain has TRBV7-2 and TRBJ2-3; the match to TRBD1 covers 7 bases. With 3 bases clipped from V and 2 bases from J, the junction kept 8 bases outside the gene matches. Germline V lookup: CDR1 SGHTA, CDR2 FQGNSA. CDR3 size: 16 residues.

V and J are TRBV5-1 and TRBJ2-5, with D perhaps matching TRBD1 (5 bases). There are 15 residues in the CDR3. Germline values: CDR1 SGHRS, CDR2 YFSETQ. V lost 0 bases, J lost 0 bases, and 9 bases lay in between. CDR3 sequence: CASSLGWTHQETQYF. The DNA for the CDR3 is TGCGCCAGCAGCTTGGGTTGGACACACCAAGAGACCCAGTACTTC.

The chain combines TRBV20-1 with TRBJ1-2; D is uncertain. V lost 1 base and J 6 bases, leaving 3 bases between the germline ends. The CDR3 covers 10 residues. Germline V gives CDR1 DFQATT, CDR2 SNEGSKA (reference sequence). The CDR3, as DNA: TGCAGTGCTAGAGCAGATGGCTACACCTTC. Protein product: CSARADGYTF.

V usage is TRBV5-1 and J usage is TRBJ1-1, with D possibly TRBD1 on 6 matching bases. The CDR3 covers 13 residues. Trimming removed 6 bases at V and 0 bases at J, with 9 bases between. Germline V gives CDR1 SGHRS, CDR2 YFSETQ. CDR3 amino acids: CASNRDLNTEAFF. The CDR3, as DNA: TGCGCCAGCAACAGGGACCTGAACACTGAAGCTTTCTTT.